The rows below give T cell receptor beta chains drawn from one sample of a study of OX40 agonist ivuxolimab in advanced cancers. This table comes from immunoSEQ multiplex PCR, and its TCRdb copy is limited to in-frame clones, with some not included. The table lists roughly 11,000 clones, 82% of them singletons. Sequenced here: CD4+ or CD8+ T cells sorted from blood, sampled in a trial of the OX40 agonist ivuxolimab. The receptor source for this set is an adult with an advanced solid tumor such as melanoma, head and neck, liver or kidney cancer. CDR3s include the opening cysteine and the closing phenylalanine or tryptophan. Fields, in order: D gene, clone size, V gene, J gene, CDR3 protein, CDR3 DNA. D genes are given only for firm matches. The size entry is marked missing in some rows and otherwise reads once, few, many or a size class.

-,-,TRBV4-3,TRBJ2-7,CASSQDTSQAYEQYF,TGCGCCAGCAGCCAAGATACGTCCCAGGCCTACGAGCAGTACTTC
-,-,TRBV7-8,TRBJ2-3,CASSSGGHTQYF,TGTGCCAGCAGCAGCGGAGGGCATACGCAGTATTTT
TRBD1,-,TRBV6-6,TRBJ2-3,CASSEGGLDTQYF,TGTGCCAGCAGCGAAGGGGGCTTAGATACGCAGTATTTT
TRBD1,-,TRBV5-6,TRBJ1-4,CASSLGQGRGKLFF,TGTGCCAGCAGCTTGGGACAGGGACGGGGAAAACTGTTTTTT
TRBD1,-,TRBV27,TRBJ1-2,CASSFQGADGYTF,TGTGCCAGCAGTTTTCAGGGGGCAGATGGCTACACCTTC
-,-,TRBV6-6,TRBJ2-1,CASSYSMEEASEQFF,TGTGCCAGTAGTTACTCGATGGAAGAGGCCAGTGAGCAGTTCTTC
-,few,TRBV9,TRBJ2-3,CASSVEGNPTDTQYF,TGTGCCAGCAGCGTAGAGGGGAACCCCACAGATACGCAGTATTTT
-,few,TRBV28,TRBJ1-4,CASSLQAENEKLFF,TGTGCCAGCAGTTTACAGGCTGAGAATGAAAAACTGTTTTTT
TRBD1,-,TRBV11-3,TRBJ2-7,CASSLLRDRNYEQYF,TGTGCCAGCAGCTTACTCCGGGACAGAAACTACGAGCAGTACTTC
TRBD2,-,TRBV9,TRBJ2-7,CASSVEPAAGGNEQYF,TGTGCCAGCAGCGTAGAGCCGGCAGCGGGAGGAAACGAGCAGTACTTC
TRBD2,few,TRBV28,TRBJ2-1,CASSSPGREHEQFF,TGTGCCAGCAGTTCCCCGGGGCGGGAGCATGAGCAGTTCTTC
TRBD2,-,TRBV5-1,TRBJ2-1,CASSFFSGGNNEQFF,TGCGCCAGCAGCTTCTTTAGCGGGGGAAACAATGAGCAGTTCTTC
-,once,TRBV9,TRBJ2-1,CASSADYNEQFF,TGTGCCAGCAGCGCCGATTACAATGAGCAGTTCTTC
-,-,TRBV25-1,TRBJ2-2,CASSQGRRRTGELFF,TGTGCCAGCAGTCAAGGAAGGAGGCGGACCGGGGAGCTGTTTTTT
-,few,TRBV29-1,TRBJ2-7,CSVAYEGEQYF,TGCAGCGTTGCGTATGAAGGGGAGCAGTACTTC
TRBD2,-,TRBV5-6,TRBJ2-7,CASSVGIAGVSYEQYF,TGTGCCAGCAGCGTCGGGATAGCGGGGGTCTCCTACGAGCAGTACTTC
-,-,TRBV28,TRBJ2-4,CASRTTRGKNIQYF,TGTGCCAGCAGAACCACTAGAGGCAAAAACATTCAGTACTTC
-,-,TRBV30,TRBJ1-4,CAWSGALGRQTNEKLFF,TGTGCCTGGAGTGGCGCACTGGGGCGGCAGACAAATGAAAAACTGTTTTTT
TRBD2,-,TRBV7-8,TRBJ2-1,CASSTPSGGGNEQFF,TGTGCCAGCAGCACCCCTAGCGGGGGGGGTAATGAGCAGTTCTTC
TRBD1,medium-sized,TRBV7-9,TRBJ1-1,CASSPGQGATEAFF,TGTGCCAGCAGCCCAGGACAGGGGGCCACTGAAGCTTTCTTT
-,few,TRBV27,TRBJ1-1,CASSLTLNTEAFF,TGTGCCAGCAGTTTGACTTTGAACACTGAAGCTTTCTTT
TRBD2,-,TRBV7-9,TRBJ2-1,CASGRTGGRDYNEQFF,TGTGCCAGCGGACGCACCGGCGGGAGGGACTACAATGAGCAGTTCTTC
-,-,TRBV9,TRBJ2-2,CASSVTGTGKLFF,TGTGCCAGCAGCGTCACAGGGACCGGGAAGCTGTTTTTT
-,-,TRBV7-6,TRBJ2-1,CASSLAAGGNEQFF,TGTGCCAGCAGCTTAGCGGCTGGGGGGAATGAGCAGTTCTTC
-,-,TRBV20-1,TRBJ2-3,CSAGGPPTQYF,TGCAGTGCGGGGGGGCCCCCTACGCAGTATTTT
-,-,TRBV6-4,TRBJ2-3,CASSEGLSTDTQYF,TGTGCCAGCAGCGAGGGACTCAGCACAGATACGCAGTATTTT
-,-,TRBV6-5,TRBJ2-5,CASSYYQGSTETQYF,TGTGCCAGCAGTTACTATCAAGGGTCGACTGAGACCCAGTACTTC
-,-,TRBV19,TRBJ2-3,CASSARGHPTQDTQYF,TGTGCCAGTAGTGCCCGCGGACATCCTACCCAGGATACGCAGTATTTT
TRBD2,-,TRBV9,TRBJ2-3,CASSVGGDTQYF,TGTGCCAGCAGCGTGGGGGGGGATACGCAGTATTTT
-,-,TRBV19,TRBJ1-1,CASEPRENTEAFF,TGTGCCAGCGAACCAAGGGAGAACACTGAAGCTTTCTTT
-,-,TRBV4-1,TRBJ1-5,CASSQILGPYSNQPQHF,TGCGCCAGCAGCCAAATTCTCGGGCCTTATAGCAATCAGCCCCAGCATTTT
-,-,TRBV28,TRBJ2-1,CASSPGMDNEQFF,TGTGCCAGCAGTCCCGGAATGGACAATGAGCAGTTCTTC
-,few,TRBV19,TRBJ1-2,CASSPPLRYGYTF,TGTGCCAGTAGTCCACCGCTGCGATATGGCTACACCTTC
TRBD1,-,TRBV6-5,TRBJ1-1,CASSPQGGTEAFF,TGTGCCAGCAGCCCACAGGGGGGAACTGAAGCTTTCTTT
TRBD2,-,TRBV27,TRBJ2-3,CASSLGLAVTDTQYF,TGTGCCAGCAGTTTAGGACTAGCGGTCACAGATACGCAGTATTTT
-,-,TRBV9,TRBJ2-2,CASSSAVVRSNTGELFF,TGTGCCAGCAGCTCCGCGGTAGTGAGATCGAACACCGGGGAGCTGTTTTTT
TRBD1,-,TRBV11-2,TRBJ2-7,CASSSPQGVGYEQYF,TGTGCCAGCAGCTCACCCCAGGGGGTTGGCTACGAGCAGTACTTC
-,-,TRBV7-9,TRBJ2-7,CASSRFYEQYF,TGTGCCAGCAGCCGATTCTACGAGCAGTACTTC
-,-,TRBV11-2,TRBJ1-2,CASSLDRGYNYGYTF,TGTGCCAGCAGCTTAGATCGGGGATATAACTATGGCTACACCTTC
-,-,TRBV7-2,TRBJ1-2,CASSLELGPYYGYTF,TGTGCCAGCAGCTTAGAGTTGGGGCCCTACTATGGCTACACCTTC
-,-,TRBV28,TRBJ2-3,CASSSRERETDTQYF,TGTGCCAGCAGTTCCAGGGAGAGGGAGACAGATACGCAGTATTTT
TRBD1,-,TRBV4-1,TRBJ2-1,CASSLQTGANEQFF,TGCGCCAGCAGCCTTCAGACAGGGGCGAATGAGCAGTTCTTC
-,-,TRBV4-1,TRBJ1-1,CASSQGTRPESRGGEAFF,TGCGCCAGCAGCCAAGGGACTAGACCGGAATCTAGAGGTGGGGAAGCTTTCTTT
-,once,TRBV4-3,TRBJ1-4,CASSQDFYEKLFF,TGCGCCAGCAGCCAAGATTTTTATGAAAAACTGTTTTTT
-,-,TRBV5-5,TRBJ2-7,CASSLAWQDSYEQYF,TGTGCCAGCAGCTTGGCCTGGCAAGACTCCTACGAGCAGTACTTC
-,-,TRBV4-2,TRBJ2-1,CASSLWDSLYEQFF,TGTGCCAGCAGCCTCTGGGACTCCCTGTATGAGCAGTTCTTC
TRBD1,few,TRBV18,TRBJ2-7,CASSPIDRAEQYF,TGTGCCAGCTCCCCCATCGACAGGGCGGAGCAGTACTTC
-,-,TRBV7-7,TRBJ1-2,CASSRGPSYGYTF,TGTGCCAGCAGCCGGGGACCCAGCTATGGCTACACCTTC
TRBD2,-,TRBV2,TRBJ2-7,CASSGSGSSYEQYF,TGTGCCAGCAGTGGGAGCGGGAGCTCCTACGAGCAGTACTTC
-,-,TRBV7-9,TRBJ1-2,CASSLVRDYYGYTF,TGTGCCAGCAGCTTAGTTCGGGATTACTATGGCTACACCTTC